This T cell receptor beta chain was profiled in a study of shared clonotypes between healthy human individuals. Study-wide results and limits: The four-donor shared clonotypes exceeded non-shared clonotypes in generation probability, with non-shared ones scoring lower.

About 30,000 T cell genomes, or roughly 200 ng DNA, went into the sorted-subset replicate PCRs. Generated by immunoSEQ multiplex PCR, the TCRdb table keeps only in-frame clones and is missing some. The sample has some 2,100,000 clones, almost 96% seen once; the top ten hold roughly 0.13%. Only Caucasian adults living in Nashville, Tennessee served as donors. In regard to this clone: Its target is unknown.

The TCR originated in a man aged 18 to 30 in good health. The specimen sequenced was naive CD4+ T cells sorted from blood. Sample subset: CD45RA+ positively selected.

The CDR3 DNA reads TGTGCCAGCAGCAAATTGAGACCCGGGACAGCGGGGGGAGGCAATGAGCAGTTCTTC. Its translation: CASSKLRPGTAGGGNEQFF. V usage is TRBV21-1 and J usage is TRBJ2-1; the table's D call of TRBD2 was not tested on the DNA. TRBV21-1 is a recognized pseudogene. The CDR3 sequence is 19 residues long.